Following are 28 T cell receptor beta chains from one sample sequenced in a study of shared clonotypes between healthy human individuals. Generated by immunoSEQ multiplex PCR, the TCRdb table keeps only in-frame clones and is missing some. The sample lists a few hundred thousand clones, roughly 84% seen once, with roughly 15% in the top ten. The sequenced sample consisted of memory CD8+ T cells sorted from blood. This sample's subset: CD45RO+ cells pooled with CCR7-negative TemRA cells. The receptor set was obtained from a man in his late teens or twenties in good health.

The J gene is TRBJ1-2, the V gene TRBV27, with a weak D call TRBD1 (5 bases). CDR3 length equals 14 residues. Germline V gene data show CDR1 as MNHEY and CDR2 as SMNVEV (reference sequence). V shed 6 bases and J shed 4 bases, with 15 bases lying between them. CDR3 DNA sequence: TGTGCCAGCAGCTCCCTGGAGGGGATCTATGGCTACACCTTC. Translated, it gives CASSSLEGIYGYTF.

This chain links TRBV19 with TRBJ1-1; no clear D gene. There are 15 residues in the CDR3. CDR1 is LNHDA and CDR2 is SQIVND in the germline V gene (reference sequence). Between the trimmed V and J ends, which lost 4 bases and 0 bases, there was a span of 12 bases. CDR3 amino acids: CASSTRGYLNTEAFF. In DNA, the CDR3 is TGTGCCAGTAGTACCCGAGGGTACTTGAACACTGAAGCTTTCTTT.

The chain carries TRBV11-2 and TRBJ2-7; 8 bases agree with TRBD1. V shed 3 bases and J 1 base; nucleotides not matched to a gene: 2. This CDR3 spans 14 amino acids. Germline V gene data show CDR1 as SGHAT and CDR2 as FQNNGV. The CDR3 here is CASSFDRGSYEQYF. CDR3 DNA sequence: TGTGCCAGCAGCTTCGACAGGGGATCCTACGAGCAGTACTTC.

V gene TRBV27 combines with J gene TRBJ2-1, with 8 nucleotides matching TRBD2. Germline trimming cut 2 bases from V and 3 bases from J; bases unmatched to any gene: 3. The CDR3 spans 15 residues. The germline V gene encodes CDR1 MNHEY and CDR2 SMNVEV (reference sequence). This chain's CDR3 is CASSLALAGYNEQFF. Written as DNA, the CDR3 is TGTGCCAGCAGTTTAGCCCTAGCGGGCTACAATGAGCAGTTCTTC.

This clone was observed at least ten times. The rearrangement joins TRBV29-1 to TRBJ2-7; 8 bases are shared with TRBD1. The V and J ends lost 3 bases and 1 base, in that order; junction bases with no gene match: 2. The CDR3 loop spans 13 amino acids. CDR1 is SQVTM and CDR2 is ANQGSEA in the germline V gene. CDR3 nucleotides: TGCAGCGTTGATACAGGGGGGTCCTACGAGCAGTACTTC. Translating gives CSVDTGGSYEQYF.

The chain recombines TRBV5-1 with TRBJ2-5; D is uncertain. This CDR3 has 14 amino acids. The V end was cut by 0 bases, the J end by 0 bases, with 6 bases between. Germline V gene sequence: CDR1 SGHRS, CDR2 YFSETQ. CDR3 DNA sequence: TGCGCCAGCAGCTTGGGTATGAACCAAGAGACCCAGTACTTC. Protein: CASSLGMNQETQYF.

For the CDR3, the DNA is TGTGCCAGCACCGGTGGTCTCTCCTACGAGCAGTACTTC. Residues: CASTGGLSYEQYF. V and J are TRBV4-2 and TRBJ2-7; D unresolved. V dropped 7 bases and J dropped 0 bases, with 10 bases sitting between them. The germline gives CDR1 LGHNA, CDR2 YNFKEQ. The CDR3 loop spans 13 amino acids.

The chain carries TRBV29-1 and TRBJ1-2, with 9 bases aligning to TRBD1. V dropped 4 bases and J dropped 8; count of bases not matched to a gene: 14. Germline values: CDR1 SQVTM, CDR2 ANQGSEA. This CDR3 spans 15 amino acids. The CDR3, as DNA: TGCAGCGTTGTCCCGGGACAGGGAGGGGCTTGGGGCTACACCTTC. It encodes CSVVPGQGGAWGYTF.

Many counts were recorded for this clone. The CDR3 is CASSEEDFPWGYTF. CDR3 in DNA: TGTGCCAGCAGTGAAGAGGACTTTCCGTGGGGCTACACCTTC. The chain couples TRBV6-1 to TRBJ1-2; D is unclear. Germline CDR1 MNHNS, CDR2 SASEGT. The CDR3 runs 14 residues. The ends were cut back, 1 base at V and 8 bases at J, with 14 bases in the middle.

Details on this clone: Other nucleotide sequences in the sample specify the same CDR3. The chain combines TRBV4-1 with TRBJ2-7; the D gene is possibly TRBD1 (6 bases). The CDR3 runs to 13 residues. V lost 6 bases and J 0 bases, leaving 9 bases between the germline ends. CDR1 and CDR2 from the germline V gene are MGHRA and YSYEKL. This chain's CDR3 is CASSEGGSYEQYF. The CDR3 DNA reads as TGCGCCAGCAGTGAAGGGGGCTCCTACGAGCAGTACTTC.

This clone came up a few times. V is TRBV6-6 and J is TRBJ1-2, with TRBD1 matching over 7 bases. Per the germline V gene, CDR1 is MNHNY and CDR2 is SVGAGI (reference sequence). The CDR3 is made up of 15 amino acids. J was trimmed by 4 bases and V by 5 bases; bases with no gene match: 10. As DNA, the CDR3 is TGTGCCAGCAGTAGCCAGGAGGGACAGCCCTATGGCTACACCTTC. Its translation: CASSSQEGQPYGYTF.

CDR3 DNA sequence: TGTGCCAGCAGTTTGGGGGGTCAGGGCGGCAATCAGCCCCAGCATTTT. Translation: CASSLGGQGGNQPQHF. This sequence joins TRBV6-6 and TRBJ1-5; D might be TRBD1 (5 bases). Deletions cut 4 bases from V and 2 bases from J, with 15 bases between. The CDR3 spans 16 residues. Germline values: CDR1 MNHNY, CDR2 SVGAGI (reference sequence).

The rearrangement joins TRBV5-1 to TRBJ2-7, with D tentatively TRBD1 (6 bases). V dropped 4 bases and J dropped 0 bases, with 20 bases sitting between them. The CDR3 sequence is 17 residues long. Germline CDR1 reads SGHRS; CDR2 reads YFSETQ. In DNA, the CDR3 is TGCGCCAGCAGCCCGGACAGTAGATCTTTAAGCTCCTACGAGCAGTACTTC. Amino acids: CASSPDSRSLSSYEQYF. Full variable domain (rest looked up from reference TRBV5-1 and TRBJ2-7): KAGVTQTPRYLIKTRGQQVTLSCSPISGHRSVSWYQQTPGQGLQFLFEYFSETQRNKGNFPGRFSGRQFSNSRSEMNVSTLELGDSALYLCASSPDSRSLSSYEQYFGPGTRLTVT.

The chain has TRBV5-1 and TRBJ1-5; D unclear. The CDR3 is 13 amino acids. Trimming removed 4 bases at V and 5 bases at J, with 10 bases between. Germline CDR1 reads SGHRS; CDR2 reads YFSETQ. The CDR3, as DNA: TGCGCCAGCAGCCCCTATCCCTATCAGCCCCAGCATTTT. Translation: CASSPYPYQPQHF.

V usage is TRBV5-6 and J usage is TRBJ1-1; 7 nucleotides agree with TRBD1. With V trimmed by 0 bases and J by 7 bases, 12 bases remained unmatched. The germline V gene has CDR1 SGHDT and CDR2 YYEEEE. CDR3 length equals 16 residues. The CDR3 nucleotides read TGTGCCAGCAGCTTGGCCGGGACAGTCGGAGCCCATGAAGCTTTCTTT. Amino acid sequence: CASSLAGTVGAHEAFF.

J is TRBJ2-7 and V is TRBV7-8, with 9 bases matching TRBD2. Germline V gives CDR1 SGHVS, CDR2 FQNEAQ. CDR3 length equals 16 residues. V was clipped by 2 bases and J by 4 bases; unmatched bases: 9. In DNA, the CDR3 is TGTGCCAGCAGCTTACCGCTGGGAGCGGGGGGTTACGAGCAGTACTTC. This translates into CASSLPLGAGGYEQYF.

This chain's CDR3 is CASSYSNDRETFF. The CDR3 DNA follows: TGTGCCAGCAGTTACTCTAACGATAGAGAGACGTTCTTC. This chain uses TRBV6-6 with TRBJ2-1; D not resolved. The CDR3 is 13 amino acids. V lost 0 bases and J 15 bases, leaving 15 bases between the germline ends. CDR1 and CDR2 from the germline V gene are MNHNY and SVGAGI (reference sequence).

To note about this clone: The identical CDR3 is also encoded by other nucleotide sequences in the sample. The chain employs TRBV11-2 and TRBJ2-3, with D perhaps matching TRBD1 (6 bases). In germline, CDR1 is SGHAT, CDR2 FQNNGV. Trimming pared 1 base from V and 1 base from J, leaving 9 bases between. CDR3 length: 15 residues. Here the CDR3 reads CASSLVAGGTDTQYF. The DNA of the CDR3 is TGTGCCAGCAGCTTAGTGGCAGGGGGCACAGATACGCAGTATTTT.

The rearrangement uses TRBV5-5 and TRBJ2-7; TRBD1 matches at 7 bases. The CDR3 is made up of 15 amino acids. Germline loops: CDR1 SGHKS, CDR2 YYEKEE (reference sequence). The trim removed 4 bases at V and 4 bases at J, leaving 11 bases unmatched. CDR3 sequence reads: CASSPHRGRFYEQYF. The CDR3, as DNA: TGTGCCAGCAGCCCACATAGGGGGCGTTTTTACGAGCAGTACTTC.

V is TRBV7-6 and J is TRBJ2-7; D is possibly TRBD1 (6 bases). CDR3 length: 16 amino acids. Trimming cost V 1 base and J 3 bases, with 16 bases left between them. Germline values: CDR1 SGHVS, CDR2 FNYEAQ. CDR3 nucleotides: TGTGCCAGCAGCTTAGGAGGCGGTGACAGGCTCTACGAGCAGTACTTC. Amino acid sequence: CASSLGGGDRLYEQYF.

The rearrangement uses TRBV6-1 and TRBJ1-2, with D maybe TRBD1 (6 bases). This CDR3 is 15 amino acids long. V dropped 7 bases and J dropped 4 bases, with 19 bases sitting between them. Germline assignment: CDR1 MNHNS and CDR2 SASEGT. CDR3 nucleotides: TGTGCCAGCACCCCGTTCGGGGGGCGCGGCTATGGCTACACCTTC. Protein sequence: CASTPFGGRGYGYTF.

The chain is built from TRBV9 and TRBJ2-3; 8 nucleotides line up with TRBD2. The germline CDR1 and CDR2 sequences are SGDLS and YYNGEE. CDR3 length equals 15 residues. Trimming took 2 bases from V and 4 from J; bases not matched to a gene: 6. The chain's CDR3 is CASSVSGTSPDTQYF. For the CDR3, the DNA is TGTGCCAGCAGCGTTAGCGGGACCTCCCCAGATACGCAGTATTTT. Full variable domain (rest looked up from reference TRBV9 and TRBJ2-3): DSGVTQTPKHLITATGQRVTLRCSPRSGDLSVYWYQQSLDQGLQFLIQYYNGEERAKGNILERFSAQQFPDLHSELNLSSLELGDSALYFCASSVSGTSPDTQYFGPGTRLTVL.

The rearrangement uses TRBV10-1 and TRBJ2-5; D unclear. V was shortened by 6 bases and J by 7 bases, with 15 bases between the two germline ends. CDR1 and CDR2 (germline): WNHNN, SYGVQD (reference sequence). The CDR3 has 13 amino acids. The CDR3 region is CASSQTTSGTQYF. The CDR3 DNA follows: TGCGCCAGCAGCCAAACTACCTCGGGGACCCAGTACTTC.

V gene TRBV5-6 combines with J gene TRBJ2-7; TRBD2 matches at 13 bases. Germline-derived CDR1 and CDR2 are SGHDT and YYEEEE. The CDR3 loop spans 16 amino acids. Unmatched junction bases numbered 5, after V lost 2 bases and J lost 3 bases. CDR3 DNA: TGTGCCAGCAGCTTAGGACTAGCGGGGGCCCTCTACGAGCAGTACTTC. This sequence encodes CASSLGLAGALYEQYF.

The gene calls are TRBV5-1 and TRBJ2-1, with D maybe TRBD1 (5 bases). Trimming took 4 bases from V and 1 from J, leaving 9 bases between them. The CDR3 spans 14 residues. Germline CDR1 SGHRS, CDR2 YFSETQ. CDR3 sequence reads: CASSPQESYNEQFF. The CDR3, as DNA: TGCGCCAGCAGCCCACAGGAATCCTACAATGAGCAGTTCTTC.

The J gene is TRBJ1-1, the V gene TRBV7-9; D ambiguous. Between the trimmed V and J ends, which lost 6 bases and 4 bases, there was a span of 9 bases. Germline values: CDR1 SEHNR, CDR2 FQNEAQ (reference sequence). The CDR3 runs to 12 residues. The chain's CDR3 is CASSSDGTEAFF. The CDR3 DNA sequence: TGTGCCAGCAGTTCGGACGGCACTGAAGCTTTCTTT.

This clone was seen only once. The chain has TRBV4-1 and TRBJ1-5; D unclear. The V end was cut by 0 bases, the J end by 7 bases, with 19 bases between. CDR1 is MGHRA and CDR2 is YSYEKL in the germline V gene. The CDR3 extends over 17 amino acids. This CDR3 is CASSQDGMLGFTQPQHF. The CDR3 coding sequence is TGCGCCAGCAGCCAAGACGGTATGCTGGGGTTTACGCAGCCCCAGCATTTT.

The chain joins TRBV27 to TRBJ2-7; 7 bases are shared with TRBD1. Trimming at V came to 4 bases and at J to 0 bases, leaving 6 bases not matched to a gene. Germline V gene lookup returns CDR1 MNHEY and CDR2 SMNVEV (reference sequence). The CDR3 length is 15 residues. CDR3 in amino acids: CASSSRQGGSYEQYF. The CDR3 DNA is TGTGCCAGCAGTTCCCGACAGGGTGGCTCCTACGAGCAGTACTTC.